These 12 T cell receptor beta chains were all obtained from the same sample, sequenced in a study of vaccination effects on CD4 cells after COVID-19 (dated by TCRdb to between 2021 and 2024). Library preparation employed the immunoSEQ multiplex PCR assay. TCRdb took over this immuneACCESS table, retaining in-frame rearrangements with V and J assigned. Such tables are incomplete; in checked studies, under half of the missing clones stem from an unresolved V gene, and the remainder is unexplained. Recorded for this sample are about 58,000 clones; 70% to 80% of them occurred a single time. Approximately 2.8% of the sample belongs to the ten largest clones. After approximately 11 days of culture, CD4+ T cells were isolated with the EasySep CD4+ T cell isolation kit. Their target antigens are unknown. The sample here was CD4+ T cells from PBMCs cultured without peptide, taken before COVID-19 vaccination. The receptor set was obtained from a human donor who received a COVID-19 vaccine.

The chain joins TRBV5-1 to TRBJ1-2, with TRBD1 as a possible D gene (5 bases). Germline V lookup: CDR1 SGHRS, CDR2 YFSETQ. The V end was cut by 0 bases, the J end by 0 bases, with 9 bases between. This CDR3 comprises 15 residues. The CDR3 protein is CASSLDWGSNYGYTF. The DNA for the CDR3 is TGCGCCAGCAGCTTGGATTGGGGGTCTAACTATGGCTACACCTTC.

The sample holds one count of this clone. The chain links TRBV12-3 or TRBV12-4 to TRBJ1-1; the D gene is possibly TRBD1 (6 bases). The CDR3 consists of 13 residues. V gave up 6 bases and J gave up 8 bases, with 16 bases separating them. Here the CDR3 DNA reads TGTGCCAGCAGCACAGGGTACCGACCAGAAGCTTTCTTT. It translates to CASSTGYRPEAFF.

This rearrangement joins TRBV9 to TRBJ1-1; D may be TRBD1 (5 bases). V shed 4 bases and J shed 5 bases, with 18 bases lying between them. Germline V gene data show CDR1 as SGDLS and CDR2 as YYNGEE. The CDR3 extends over 15 amino acids. In DNA form, the CDR3 reads TGTGCCAGCAGCACCGAGGGACGGCCCGGGACTGAAGCTTTCTTT. It encodes CASSTEGRPGTEAFF.

In this sample, this clone turned up once. The V call is TRBV5-8, the J call TRBJ1-6; no clear D. Deletions cut 5 bases from V and 6 bases from J, with 15 bases between. CDR1 SGHTS and CDR2 YDEGEE come from the germline V gene. This CDR3 contains 15 residues. CDR3 region: CASSREGFGNSPLHF. The CDR3 DNA reads as TGTGCCAGCAGTCGGGAGGGCTTTGGTAATTCACCCCTCCACTTT.

CDR3 coding DNA: TGCAGTGCTAGTCCCAGGGTGAACACTGAAGCTTTCTTT. Amino acids: CSASPRVNTEAFF. The gene calls are TRBV20-1 and TRBJ1-1, with D perhaps matching TRBD1 (5 bases). CDR1 is DFQATT, CDR2 SNEGSKA, per germline (reference sequence). Trimming removed 3 bases at V and 0 bases at J, with 8 bases between. The CDR3 is made up of 13 amino acids.

The genes are TRBV5-1 and TRBJ2-1; 8 nucleotides agree with TRBD2. Germline V gives CDR1 SGHRS, CDR2 YFSETQ. This CDR3 is 15 amino acids long. The junction had 5 bases not matched to a gene; V was cut back by 2 bases and J by 4 bases. Here the CDR3 reads CASSFRGGIYNEQFF. The CDR3, as DNA: TGCGCCAGCAGCTTTCGGGGGGGGATTTACAATGAGCAGTTCTTC.

To note about this clone: A read error may produce the germline difference seen at one junction end. This chain links TRBV2 with TRBJ1-2, with D possibly being TRBD1 (5 bases). The germline CDR1 and CDR2 sequences are SNHLY and FYNNEI. The CDR3 extends over 11 amino acids. CDR3 nucleotide sequence: TGTGCCAGCAGTGAGCTGGGGCAGGCGATCTTC. It specifies CASSELGQAIF.

The chain is built from TRBV28 and TRBJ1-6; D is ambiguous. This CDR3 is built from 15 residues. Trimming removed 5 bases at V and 8 bases at J, with 16 bases between. Germline V gene sequence: CDR1 MDHEN, CDR2 SYDVKM. CDR3 region: CASSPLPTKDSPLHF. The DNA for the CDR3 is TGTGCCAGCAGTCCCCTACCGACCAAGGATTCACCCCTCCACTTT.

The sample holds a few counts of this clone. The V and J genes are TRBV6-5 and TRBJ2-2; 13 nucleotides align to TRBD2. CDR1 and CDR2 from the germline V gene are MNHEY and SVGAGI. CDR3 length: 15 residues. After removal of 6 bases from V and 6 bases from J, the junction contained 4 bases not matched to a gene. Here the CDR3 reads CASSQLAGGAGELFF. CDR3 nucleotide sequence: TGTGCCAGCAGCCAACTAGCGGGGGGGGCCGGGGAGCTGTTTTTT.

The chain is built from TRBV5-1 and TRBJ2-3, with no clear D. The V end was cut by 0 bases, the J end by 2 bases, with 7 bases between. CDR1 SGHRS and CDR2 YFSETQ come from the germline V gene. The CDR3 runs to 14 residues. The CDR3 reads CASSLVQPTDTQYF. The DNA of the CDR3 is TGCGCCAGCAGCTTGGTACAGCCCACAGATACGCAGTATTTT.

The CDR3 protein is CASSLIKGHLNTEAFF. Here the CDR3 DNA reads TGTGCCAGCAGCCTTATAAAGGGACATTTGAACACTGAAGCTTTCTTT. The rearrangement uses TRBV7-2 and TRBJ1-1; maybe TRBD1 (6 bases). CDR3 length: 16 residues. V was pared by 5 bases and J by 0 bases, with 16 bases between. Germline CDR1 SGHTA, CDR2 FQGNSA.

The chain is built from TRBV30 and TRBJ2-3, with D possibly TRBD1 on 6 matching bases. The V end lost 5 bases, the J end lost 3 bases, and 15 bases lay between the germline ends. CDR3 size: 14 residues. CDR1 is GTSNPN, CDR2 SVGIG, per germline (reference sequence). The DNA for the CDR3 is TGTGCCTGGCGAAACAGGGTTAGGACAGATACGCAGTATTTT. Its protein is CAWRNRVRTDTQYF.